This T cell receptor beta chain comes out of a study of T cell clones after liver transplantation. The overall study: As an antigen-independent comparator, third-party-reactive TCRbeta sequences came from pre-transplant mixed lymphocyte reactions. Blood was drawn pre-transplant, before withdrawal, and after full or failed withdrawal. General observations from the study: Small, mixed patient groups and varying post-transplant times limit these conclusions.

Clones were sequenced by immunoSEQ multiplex PCR, and TCRdb holds only the in-frame ones, with some missing. This sample carries some 61,000 clones, under 85% of them seen once, and the ten largest clones take roughly a tenth. This clone was found a few times. Its cognate antigen is unknown. This receptor was identified in a human patient who received a liver transplant. Among the T cells, some may be from the graft donor. Source: CD4+ T cells from blood, taken at the 22-month timepoint.

The CDR3 reads CSVDTYRNGEQYF. CDR3 bases: TGCAGCGTTGATACTTATCGTAATGGCGAGCAGTACTTC. V and J are TRBV29-1 and TRBJ2-7; no firm D call. Trimming took 3 bases from V and 6 from J, leaving 15 bases between them. The CDR3 extends over 13 amino acids. Looked up from germline, CDR1 is SQVTM and CDR2 is ANQGSEA.